The clone carrying this TCR beta chain turned up a few times. These data come from a study of blood T cell repertoires in COVID-19. Looking at the study overall: T cells, B-cell-depleted T cells, or PBMCs supplied cDNA or gDNA.

The protocol was immunoSEQ multiplex PCR, while the TCRdb copy is restricted to in-frame clones and leaves out a portion. Among about 230,000 clones listed, 80% to 90% were seen once. V was pared by 7 bases and J by 9 bases, with 15 bases of the junction left unmatched. Germline-derived CDR1 and CDR2 are MDHEN and SYDVKM. The length of the CDR3 is 15 residues. The specimen sequenced was peripheral blood. This clonotype was obtained from a man aged 35-49 years with acute or convalescent COVID-19. V gene TRBV28 combines with J gene TRBJ1-5; the match to TRBD1 covers 7 bases. CDR3 DNA: TGTGCCAGCAAGGTCCTTCAGGGGGAAGGGGGGCCCCAGCATTTT. Amino acid sequence: CASKVLQGEGGPQHF.